This T cell receptor beta chain originates from a study of PD-1 blockade in classical Hodgkin lymphoma. After autologous stem cell transplantation all patients relapsed, and prior brentuximab vedotin exposure differed between cohorts. Data came from immunoSEQ multiplex PCR; TCRdb stores just in-frame clones and leaves some out. The profile shows about 28,000 clones, less than 75% of them singletons. This CDR3 has 16 residues. Germline V gene lookup returns CDR1 LNHDA and CDR2 SQIVND (reference sequence). The V and J ends lost 4 bases and 14 bases, in that order; junction bases with no gene match: 17. This clone occurred a few times.

The sequenced sample was peripheral blood mononuclear cells (PBMCs), obtained before the second cycle of nivolumab. The V and J genes are TRBV19 and TRBJ1-6; 7 nucleotides agree with TRBD1. The sequence was obtained from a human donor with classical Hodgkin lymphoma. CDR3 residues: CASSTLRDSRLSTLHF. CDR3 nucleotide sequence: TGTGCCAGTAGTACCCTCCGGGACAGCCGCCTCAGCACCCTCCACTTT.